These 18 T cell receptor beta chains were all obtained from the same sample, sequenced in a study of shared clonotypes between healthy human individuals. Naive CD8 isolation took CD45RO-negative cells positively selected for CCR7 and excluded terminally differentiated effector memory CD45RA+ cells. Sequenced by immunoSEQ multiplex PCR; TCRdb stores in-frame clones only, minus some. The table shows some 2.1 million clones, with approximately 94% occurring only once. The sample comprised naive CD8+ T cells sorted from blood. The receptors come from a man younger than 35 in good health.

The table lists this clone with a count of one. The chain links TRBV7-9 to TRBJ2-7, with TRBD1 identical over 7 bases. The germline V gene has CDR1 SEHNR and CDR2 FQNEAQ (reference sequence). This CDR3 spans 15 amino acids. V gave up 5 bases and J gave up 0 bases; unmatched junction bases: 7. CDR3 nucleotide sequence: TGTGCCAGCAGCATACCCGGGACAGCCTCCTACGAGCAGTACTTC. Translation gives CASSIPGTASYEQYF.

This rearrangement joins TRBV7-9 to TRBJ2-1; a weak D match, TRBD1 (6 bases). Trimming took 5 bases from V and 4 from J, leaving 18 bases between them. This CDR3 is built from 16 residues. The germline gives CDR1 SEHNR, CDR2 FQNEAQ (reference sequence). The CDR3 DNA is TGTGCCAGCAGCCTAGGGGGAGTGGGGATTTACAATGAGCAGTTCTTC. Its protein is CASSLGGVGIYNEQFF.

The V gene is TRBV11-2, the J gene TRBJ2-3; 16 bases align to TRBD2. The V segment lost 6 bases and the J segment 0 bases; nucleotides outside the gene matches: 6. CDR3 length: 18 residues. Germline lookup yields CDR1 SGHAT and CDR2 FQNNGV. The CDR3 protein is CASRGLAGGPSSTDTQYF. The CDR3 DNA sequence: TGTGCCAGCAGGGGACTAGCGGGAGGGCCGTCTAGCACAGATACGCAGTATTTT.

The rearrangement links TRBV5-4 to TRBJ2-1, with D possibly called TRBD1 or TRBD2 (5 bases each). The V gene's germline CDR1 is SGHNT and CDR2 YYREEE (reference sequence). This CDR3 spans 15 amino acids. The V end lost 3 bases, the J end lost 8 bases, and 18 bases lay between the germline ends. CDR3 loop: CASSSGAEGVDEQFF. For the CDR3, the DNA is TGTGCCAGCAGCTCCGGAGCGGAAGGGGTCGATGAGCAGTTCTTC.

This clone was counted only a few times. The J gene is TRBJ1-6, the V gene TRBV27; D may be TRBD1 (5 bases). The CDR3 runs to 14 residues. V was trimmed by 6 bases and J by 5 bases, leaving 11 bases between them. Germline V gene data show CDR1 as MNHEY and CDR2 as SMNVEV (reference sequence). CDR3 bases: TGTGCCAGCAGCTCCCAGGGAAATAATTCACCCCTCCACTTT. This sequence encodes CASSSQGNNSPLHF.

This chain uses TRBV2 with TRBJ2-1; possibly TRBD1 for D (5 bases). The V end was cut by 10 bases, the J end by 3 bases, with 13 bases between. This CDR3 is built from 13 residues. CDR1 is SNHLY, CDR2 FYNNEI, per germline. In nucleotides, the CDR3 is TGTGCCACTGGGGCAGGGATCTACAATGAGCAGTTCTTC. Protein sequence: CATGAGIYNEQFF.

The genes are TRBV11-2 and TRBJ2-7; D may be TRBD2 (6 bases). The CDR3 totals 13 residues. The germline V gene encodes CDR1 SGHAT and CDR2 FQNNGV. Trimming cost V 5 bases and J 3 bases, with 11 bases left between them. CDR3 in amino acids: CASSAGPNYEQYF. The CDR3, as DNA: TGTGCCAGCAGCGCGGGACCTAACTACGAGCAGTACTTC. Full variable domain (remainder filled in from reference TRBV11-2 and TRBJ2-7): EAGVAQSPRYKIIEKRQSVAFWCNPISGHATLYWYQQILGQGPKLLIQFQNNGVVDDSQLPKDRFSAERLKGVDSTLKIQPAKLEDSAVYLCASSAGPNYEQYFGPGTRLTVT.

In nucleotides, the CDR3 is TGTGCCAGCGGCGAGTATTTATATACGCAGTATTTT. It codes for CASGEYLYTQYF. V gene TRBV6-5 combines with J gene TRBJ2-3; D unclear. CDR3 size: 12 residues. The germline CDR1 and CDR2 sequences are MNHEY and SVGAGI. Deletions cut 8 bases from V and 7 bases from J, with 13 bases between.

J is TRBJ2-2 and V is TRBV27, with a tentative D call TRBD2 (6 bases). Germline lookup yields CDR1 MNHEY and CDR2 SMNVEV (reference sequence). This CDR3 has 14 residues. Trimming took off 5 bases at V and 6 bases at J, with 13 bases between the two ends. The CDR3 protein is CASSRREYPGELFF. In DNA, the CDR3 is TGTGCCAGCAGTCGTCGGGAGTACCCCGGGGAGCTGTTTTTT.

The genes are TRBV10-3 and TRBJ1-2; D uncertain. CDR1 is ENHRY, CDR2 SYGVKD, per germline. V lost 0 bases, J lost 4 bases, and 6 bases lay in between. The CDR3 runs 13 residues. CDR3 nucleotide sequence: TGTGCCATCAGTGAGTCGACCGGCTATGGCTACACCTTC. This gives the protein CAISESTGYGYTF.

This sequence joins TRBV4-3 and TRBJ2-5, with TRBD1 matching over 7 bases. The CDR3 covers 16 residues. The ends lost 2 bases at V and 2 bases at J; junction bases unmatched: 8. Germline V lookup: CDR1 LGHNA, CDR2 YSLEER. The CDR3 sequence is CASSQHTGTVQETQYF. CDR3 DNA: TGCGCCAGCAGCCAACACACCGGGACAGTACAAGAGACCCAGTACTTC.

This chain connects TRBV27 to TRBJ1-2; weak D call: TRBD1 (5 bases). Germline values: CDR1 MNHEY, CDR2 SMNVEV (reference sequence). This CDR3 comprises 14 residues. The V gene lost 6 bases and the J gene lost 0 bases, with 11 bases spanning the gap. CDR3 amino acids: CASRRGDANYGYTF. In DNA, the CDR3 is TGTGCCAGCAGGCGCGGGGACGCTAACTATGGCTACACCTTC.

The CDR3 coding sequence is TGTGCCAGCAGCGTAGAAGCAGGGGGCTACTCACCCCTCCACTTT. This encodes CASSVEAGGYSPLHF. The gene calls are TRBV9 and TRBJ1-6; 8 bases map to TRBD1. The J segment lost 10 bases and the V segment lost 0 bases, leaving 6 bases of the junction unmatched. This CDR3 has 15 amino acids. Germline V CDR1 and CDR2: SGDLS, YYNGEE.

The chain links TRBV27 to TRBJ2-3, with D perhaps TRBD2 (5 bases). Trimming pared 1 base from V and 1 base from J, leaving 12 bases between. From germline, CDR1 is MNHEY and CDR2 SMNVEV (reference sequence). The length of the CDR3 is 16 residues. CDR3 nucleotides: TGTGCCAGCAGTTTATTCCCCCCGCGGGGCACAGATACGCAGTATTTT. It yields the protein CASSLFPPRGTDTQYF.

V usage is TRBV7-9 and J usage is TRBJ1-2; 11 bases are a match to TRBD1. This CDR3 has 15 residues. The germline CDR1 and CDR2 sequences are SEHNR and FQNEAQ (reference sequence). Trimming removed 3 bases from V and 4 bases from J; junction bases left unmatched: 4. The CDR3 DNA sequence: TGTGCCAGCAGCTTCGGACAGGGGGCGAGCTATGGCTACACCTTC. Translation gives CASSFGQGASYGYTF. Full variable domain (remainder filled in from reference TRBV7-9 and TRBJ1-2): DTGVSQNPRHKITKRGQNVTFRCDPISEHNRLYWYRQTLGQGPEFLTYFQNEAQLEKSRLLSDRFSAERPKGSFSTLEIQRTEQGDSAMYLCASSFGQGASYGYTFGSGTRLTVV.

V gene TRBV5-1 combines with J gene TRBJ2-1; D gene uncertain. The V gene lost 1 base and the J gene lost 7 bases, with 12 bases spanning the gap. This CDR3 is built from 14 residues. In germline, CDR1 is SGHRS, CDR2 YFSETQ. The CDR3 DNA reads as TGCGCCAGCAGCTTGAACTCTCAAATGAATGAGCAGTTCTTC. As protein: CASSLNSQMNEQFF.

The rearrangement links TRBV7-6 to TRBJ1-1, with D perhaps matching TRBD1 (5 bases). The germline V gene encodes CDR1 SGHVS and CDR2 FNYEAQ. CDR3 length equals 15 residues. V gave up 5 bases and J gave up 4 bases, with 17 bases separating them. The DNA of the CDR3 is TGTGCCAGCAGCCCTTTGGGGGGAGGGATCACTGAAGCTTTCTTT. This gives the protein CASSPLGGGITEAFF.

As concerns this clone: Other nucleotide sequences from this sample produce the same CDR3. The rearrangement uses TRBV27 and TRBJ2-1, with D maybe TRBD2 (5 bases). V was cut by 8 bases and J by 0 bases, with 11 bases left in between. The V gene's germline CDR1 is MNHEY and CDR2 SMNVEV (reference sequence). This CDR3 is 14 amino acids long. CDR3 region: CASSRGSSYNEQFF. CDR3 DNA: TGTGCCAGCTCCCGCGGGTCCTCCTACAATGAGCAGTTCTTC.